Below, 31 T cell receptor beta chains from the same sample are listed, as sequenced in a study of T-cell memory formation after mild COVID-19. TCRdb reprocessed the 5' RACE reads with MiXCR, giving one entry per CDR3 protein. The table lists 110,000 to 150,000 distinct CDR3 sequences, 14% of them singletons. Material: PBMCs or a T cell subset sorted from them (not recorded which). Source of these receptors: an adult woman who had mild COVID-19 (a few samples of this study predate the infection). Cell type and time point are not known.

The V gene is TRBV2, the J gene TRBJ2-3, with 11 bases that match TRBD2. The CDR3 has 15 amino acids. From germline, CDR1 is SNHLY and CDR2 FYNNEI. V gave up 6 bases and J gave up 2 bases; unmatched junction bases: 4. The CDR3 spells CASSTSGGDTDTQYF. The DNA of the CDR3 is TGTGCCAGCAGCACTAGCGGGGGTGACACAGATACGCAGTATTTT.

This sequence joins TRBV12-3 or TRBV12-4 and TRBJ1-1; D uncertain. CDR3 size: 13 residues. Trimming removed 4 bases at V and 1 base at J, with 7 bases between. Here the CDR3 reads CASSSGWNTEAFF. In DNA, the CDR3 is TGTGCCAGCAGTTCGGGATGGAACACTGAAGCTTTCTTT.

In this sample, this clonotype turned up a few times. The V gene is TRBV7-9, the J gene TRBJ2-5; TRBD1 or TRBD2 may be the D gene (5 bases each). V lost 8 bases, J lost 1 base, and 20 bases lay in between. The CDR3 loop spans 16 amino acids. Germline CDR1 and CDR2: SEHNR and FQNEAQ (reference sequence). As DNA, the CDR3 is TGTGCCAGCGGAAAAGTTACACGGGACGTCCAAGAGACCCAGTACTTC. Translated: CASGKVTRDVQETQYF.

The rearrangement joins TRBV7-2 to TRBJ2-5; TRBD2 aligns across 10 bases. This CDR3 comprises 15 residues. V shed 4 bases, J shed 5 bases, and the junction held 7 bases outside the gene matches. Per germline, CDR1 SGHTA and CDR2 FQGNSA. The CDR3 protein is CASSSEGLAWETQYF. For the CDR3, the DNA is TGTGCCAGCAGCTCCGAGGGACTAGCGTGGGAGACCCAGTACTTC. The full variable domain, with the rest looked up from reference TRBV7-2 and TRBJ2-5, is GAGVSQSPSNKVTEKGKDVELRCDPISGHTALYWYRQSLGQGLEFLIYFQGNSAPDKSGLPSDRFSAERTGGSVSTLTIQRTQQEDSAVYLCASSSEGLAWETQYFGPGTRLLVL.

The chain carries TRBV20-1 and TRBJ2-3, with 10 positions matching TRBD2. This CDR3 comprises 17 residues. From germline, CDR1 is DFQATT and CDR2 SNEGSKA (reference sequence). Trimming at V came to 0 bases and at J to 0 bases, leaving 6 bases not matched to a gene. For the CDR3, the DNA is TGCAGTGCTAGAGATCCTCTAGCGGGGGAGAGCACAGATACGCAGTATTTT. It specifies CSARDPLAGESTDTQYF.

The genes are TRBV9 and TRBJ2-1; 8 bases agree with TRBD2. With V trimmed by 4 bases and J by 0 bases, 6 bases remained unmatched. The germline V gene has CDR1 SGDLS and CDR2 YYNGEE. The CDR3 contains 16 residues. The CDR3 here is CASSPILAVSYNEQFF. CDR3 DNA: TGTGCCAGCAGCCCCATACTAGCGGTCTCCTACAATGAGCAGTTCTTC. The variable domain in full, with the rest retrieved from reference TRBV9 and TRBJ2-1, is DSGVTQTPKHLITATGQRVTLRCSPRSGDLSVYWYQQSLDQGLQFLIQYYNGEERAKGNILERFSAQQFPDLHSELNLSSLELGDSALYFCASSPILAVSYNEQFFGPGTRLTVL.

This clonotype occurred a few times. The chain has TRBV7-9 and TRBJ2-1; D could derive from TRBD1 or TRBD2 (6 bases each). The V gene's germline CDR1 is SEHNR and CDR2 FQNEAQ (reference sequence). The CDR3 has 14 residues. The ends were cut back, 5 bases at V and 4 bases at J, with 12 bases in the middle. As DNA, the CDR3 is TGTGCCAGCAGCCCCGGGGGCGGATACAATGAGCAGTTCTTC. Translation gives CASSPGGGYNEQFF.

This clonotype has a handful of counts. The V call is TRBV24-1, the J call TRBJ1-1, with 7 nucleotides matching TRBD1. The germline gives CDR1 KGHDR, CDR2 SFDVKD. This CDR3 region has 14 residues. The trim removed 5 bases at V and 3 bases at J, leaving 5 bases unmatched. CDR3 residues: CATSGQGLDTEAFF. The CDR3, as DNA: TGTGCCACCAGTGGACAGGGTTTGGACACTGAAGCTTTCTTT.

The V and J genes are TRBV5-5 and TRBJ2-7, with 8 bases that match TRBD1. This CDR3 is 14 amino acids long. CDR1 is SGHKS and CDR2 is YYEKEE in the germline V gene (reference sequence). The V segment lost 2 bases and the J segment 2 bases; nucleotides outside the gene matches: 3. In DNA, the CDR3 is TGTGCCAGCAGCTTTTCGACAGGGGCCTACGAGCAGTACTTC. Its translation is CASSFSTGAYEQYF.

This clonotype was observed at least ten times. This sequence joins TRBV4-1 and TRBJ1-5; D perhaps matches TRBD1 (5 bases). The CDR3 totals 15 residues. The V gene lost 1 base and the J gene lost 0 bases, with 7 bases spanning the gap. Germline values: CDR1 MGHRA, CDR2 YSYEKL. This CDR3 reads CASSQARDSNQPQHF. CDR3 nucleotides: TGCGCCAGCAGCCAAGCCAGGGATAGCAATCAGCCCCAGCATTTT.

There are a few counts of this clonotype. The J gene is TRBJ2-1, the V gene TRBV9; D unclear. The length of the CDR3 is 12 residues. V lost 0 bases to trimming and J lost 8 bases, with 6 bases between them. Germline CDR1 is SGDLS and CDR2 is YYNGEE. The CDR3 coding sequence is TGTGCCAGCAGCGTAGTAAGTCATGAGCAGTTCTTC. Protein: CASSVVSHEQFF.

This sequence joins TRBV6-6 and TRBJ2-5, with 9 bases matching TRBD1. The germline V gene has CDR1 MNHNY and CDR2 SVGAGI (reference sequence). Trimming cost V 2 bases and J 0 bases; bases outside gene matches: 10. This CDR3 contains 18 residues. The CDR3 nucleotides are TGTGCCAGCAGTTACGGGAGCTCCGGGACAGGGTACCAAGAGACCCAGTACTTC. Residues: CASSYGSSGTGYQETQYF.

J is TRBJ1-1 and V is TRBV7-2, with D possibly matching TRBD1 (5 bases). Per the germline V gene, CDR1 is SGHTA and CDR2 is FQGNSA. V gave up 7 bases and J gave up 8 bases, with 11 bases separating them. CDR3 length: 11 residues. The CDR3 nucleotides read TGTGCCAGCACAACTGGGGCCGAAGCTTTCTTT. It translates to CASTTGAEAFF. Using reference TRBV7-2 and TRBJ1-1 for the parts outside the CDR3, the full variable domain is GAGVSQSPSNKVTEKGKDVELRCDPISGHTALYWYRQSLGQGLEFLIYFQGNSAPDKSGLPSDRFSAERTGGSVSTLTIQRTQQEDSAVYLCASTTGAEAFFGQGTRLTVV.

The chain uses TRBV5-6 and TRBJ2-5, with 7 bases aligning to TRBD1. The CDR3 runs 15 residues. CDR1 and CDR2 (germline): SGHDT, YYEEEE. V gave up 3 bases and J gave up 4 bases; unmatched junction bases: 9. In nucleotides, the CDR3 is TGTGCCAGCAGCTGGATTACAGGGGAAGGAGAGACCCAGTACTTC. Amino acids: CASSWITGEGETQYF. Drawing the rest from reference TRBV5-6 and TRBJ2-5, the complete variable domain is DAGVTQSPTHLIKTRGQQVTLRCSPKSGHDTVSWYQQALGQGPQFIFQYYEEEERQRGNFPDRFSGHQFPNYSSELNVNALLLGDSALYLCASSWITGEGETQYFGPGTRLLVL.

In its sample, this clonotype was seen a few times. The chain is built from TRBV29-1 and TRBJ2-1; 12 nucleotides line up with TRBD2. Germline loops: CDR1 SQVTM, CDR2 ANQGSEA. The CDR3 runs 14 residues. With V trimmed by 6 bases and J by 4 bases, 4 bases remained unmatched. The CDR3 sequence: CSVRLAGDYNEQFF. The DNA of the CDR3 is TGCAGCGTGCGACTAGCGGGGGATTACAATGAGCAGTTCTTC.

The chain carries TRBV20-1 and TRBJ2-7, with D possibly TRBD1 on 6 matching bases. There are 12 residues in the CDR3. The V gene lost 5 bases and the J gene lost 2 bases, with 10 bases spanning the gap. Germline assignment: CDR1 DFQATT and CDR2 SNEGSKA (reference sequence). The CDR3 DNA is TGCAGTGCTGTAACAGGGACCTACGAGCAGTACTTC. Its protein product is CSAVTGTYEQYF.

This chain connects TRBV7-8 to TRBJ1-3; TRBD1 agrees at 7 bases. Germline CDR1 and CDR2: SGHVS and FQNEAQ. The junction had 7 bases not matched to a gene; V was cut back by 6 bases and J by 5 bases. The CDR3 covers 14 residues. CDR3 in DNA: TGTGCCAGCAGTGGAGGGACAGCAAGAAACACCATATATTTT. Its protein is CASSGGTARNTIYF.

This clonotype has more than one count but fewer than ten. The CDR3 coding sequence is TGCGCCAGCACTCCGGGACCGACATACAATGAGCAGTTCTTC. This codes for CASTPGPTYNEQFF. The chain has TRBV4-3 and TRBJ2-1; D assignment may be TRBD1 or TRBD2 (5 bases each). This CDR3 region has 14 residues. The germline V gene encodes CDR1 LGHNA and CDR2 YSLEER. The V and J ends lost 7 bases and 4 bases respectively, with 14 bases between them.

The J gene is TRBJ2-7, the V gene TRBV6-6; no clear D. The germline CDR1 and CDR2 sequences are MNHNY and SVGAGI (reference sequence). The CDR3 spans 15 residues. The germline V and J ends were trimmed by 0 bases and 1 base, with 10 bases remaining between them. CDR3 bases: TGTGCCAGCAGTTACTCTACCGAAATGTCCTACGAGCAGTACTTC. Residues: CASSYSTEMSYEQYF.

The V and J genes are TRBV29-1 and TRBJ2-1; D uncertain. Germline-derived CDR1 and CDR2 are SQVTM and ANQGSEA. The length of the CDR3 is 12 residues. Trimming shortened V by 3 bases and J by 11 bases, and 14 bases separated the two germline ends. In DNA, the CDR3 is TGCAGCGTTGATGTGGACCCCGATCAGCAGTTCTTC. It yields the protein CSVDVDPDQQFF.

This clonotype was recorded at least ten times. Compared with germline, one end of the junction differs, possibly owing to a read error. The chain uses TRBV12-3 or TRBV12-4 and TRBJ2-7; D gene uncertain. The CDR3 spans 12 residues. This chain's CDR3 is CASSSKAHPLDF. The CDR3 DNA reads as TGTGCCAGCAGTTCGAAGGCCCACCCCCTCGACTTC.

In this sample, this clonotype turned up a few times. V and J are TRBV5-1 and TRBJ2-1; 9 bases line up with TRBD2. The V and J ends lost 2 bases and 3 bases, in that order; junction bases with no gene match: 3. This CDR3 contains 15 residues. The V gene's germline CDR1 is SGHRS and CDR2 YFSETQ. The CDR3 loop is CASSFRLADYNEQFF. In DNA form, the CDR3 reads TGCGCCAGCAGCTTTCGACTAGCGGACTACAATGAGCAGTTCTTC. Full variable domain (remainder filled in from reference TRBV5-1 and TRBJ2-1): KAGVTQTPRYLIKTRGQQVTLSCSPISGHRSVSWYQQTPGQGLQFLFEYFSETQRNKGNFPGRFSGRQFSNSRSEMNVSTLELGDSALYLCASSFRLADYNEQFFGPGTRLTVL.

This clonotype was detected only a few times. The chain joins TRBV20-1 to TRBJ2-1, with 10 bases aligning to TRBD2. Germline V gene lookup returns CDR1 DFQATT and CDR2 SNEGSKA (reference sequence). The CDR3 sequence is 18 residues long. The V gene end was trimmed by 0 bases and the J gene end by 0 bases; junction bases not matched to a gene: 8. CDR3 amino acids: CSARDFREREGSYNEQFF. Here the CDR3 DNA reads TGCAGTGCTAGAGATTTTAGAGAGCGGGAGGGCTCCTACAATGAGCAGTTCTTC.

This clonotype was detected a few times. The chain carries TRBV29-1 and TRBJ2-5; 8 nucleotides match TRBD2. The germline CDR1 and CDR2 sequences are SQVTM and ANQGSEA. V lost 0 bases and J lost 5; bases outside the gene matches: 8. This CDR3 is built from 15 residues. The CDR3 coding sequence is TGCAGCGTTGAAGAAGGCTCGGGGGGGCGTGAGACCCAGTACTTC. Translating gives CSVEEGSGGRETQYF. Looking up the rest from reference TRBV29-1 and TRBJ2-5 gives the full variable domain: SAVISQKPSRDICQRGTSLTIQCQVDSQVTMMFWYRQQPGQSLTLIATANQGSEATYESGFVIDKFPISRPNLTFSTLTVSNMSPEDSSIYLCSVEEGSGGRETQYFGPGTRLLVL.

This clonotype was recorded a few times. The chain combines TRBV6-2 or TRBV6-3 with TRBJ2-2; 10 bases fit TRBD2. After removal of 6 bases from V and 6 bases from J, the junction contained 7 bases not matched to a gene. The CDR3 consists of 15 residues. The germline V gene has CDR1 MNHEY and CDR2 SVGEGT. CDR3 sequence: CASSLAGGGAGELFF. CDR3 DNA: TGTGCCAGCAGCTTAGCGGGAGGTGGAGCCGGGGAGCTGTTTTTT.

The chain carries TRBV20-1 and TRBJ2-1; 12 bases line up with TRBD2. CDR1 and CDR2 (germline): DFQATT, SNEGSKA (reference sequence). This CDR3 region has 18 residues. V was clipped by 3 bases and J by 8 bases; unmatched bases: 17. CDR3 residues: CSASWPQTSGGARYEQFF. CDR3 in DNA: TGCAGTGCTAGTTGGCCTCAGACTAGCGGGGGTGCTCGGTATGAGCAGTTCTTC.

This clonotype was counted at least ten times. The genes are TRBV20-1 and TRBJ2-1; D may match TRBD1 or TRBD2 (6 bases each). With 3 bases removed from V and 6 bases from J, the gap between germline ends came to 15 bases. This CDR3 contains 14 residues. The V gene's germline CDR1 is DFQATT and CDR2 SNEGSKA (reference sequence). For the CDR3, the DNA is TGCAGTGCTAGGCTAGCGAAGGGGGTCAATGAGCAGTTCTTC. Encoded protein: CSARLAKGVNEQFF.

The genes are TRBV5-1 and TRBJ2-1, with 9 bases identical to TRBD2. Trimming removed 4 bases from V and 2 bases from J; junction bases left unmatched: 4. Per germline, CDR1 SGHRS and CDR2 YFSETQ. This CDR3 spans 15 amino acids. The CDR3 loop is CASSLERGAYNEQFF. Written as DNA, the CDR3 is TGCGCCAGCAGCCTCGAGCGGGGGGCCTACAATGAGCAGTTCTTC.

Many counts were recorded for this clonotype. The CDR3 loop reads CASEQALGYEQYF. CDR3 DNA sequence: TGTGCCAGCGAACAGGCCCTGGGCTACGAGCAGTACTTC. The chain employs TRBV2 and TRBJ2-7; possible D gene TRBD1, 5 bases. CDR1 and CDR2 (germline): SNHLY, FYNNEI. This CDR3 is built from 13 residues. The V end lost 8 bases, the J end lost 3 bases, and 14 bases lay between the germline ends.

The rearrangement links TRBV20-1 to TRBJ2-1; D is unclear. Trimming pared 1 base from V and 4 bases from J, leaving 5 bases between. Germline CDR1 reads DFQATT; CDR2 reads SNEGSKA (reference sequence). This CDR3 comprises 12 residues. The CDR3 nucleotides read TGCAGTGCTAGAGGACTTTACAATGAGCAGTTCTTC. This codes for CSARGLYNEQFF.

The rearrangement joins TRBV27 to TRBJ1-2; TRBD1 agrees at 8 bases. The V gene's germline CDR1 is MNHEY and CDR2 SMNVEV (reference sequence). Trimming at V came to 4 bases and at J to 8 bases, leaving 21 bases not matched to a gene. This CDR3 has 18 amino acids. The DNA for the CDR3 is TGTGCCAGCAGTTCCTATCCCCTGATTGGACAGGGTTCAGTCGGCTACACCTTC. Protein: CASSSYPLIGQGSVGYTF.